The subject of this entry is one T cell receptor (beta chain). The V end was cut by 5 bases, the J end by 4 bases, with 17 bases between. Germline V CDR1 and CDR2: SGHAT, FQNNGV. This CDR3 is built from 15 residues. This entry comes from a study of blood T cell repertoires in COVID-19. The wider study: Italy, Spain and the United States were the sources of the convalescent and acute COVID-19 samples.

How the authors handled the data: Cell counts per sample came from amplifying reference gene primers. The data were produced by immunoSEQ multiplex PCR, yet TCRdb's version contains in-frame clones alone and is incomplete. V, J and clone size reflect that table, while D and trimming were determined from the DNA. The table records roughly 380,000 clones, over 75% of them present only once. Recruited during active infection, patients (from Seattle) were subsequently followed longitudinally. Input material: peripheral blood. The source is a woman in her forties with COVID-19, enrolled during active disease. The chain employs TRBV11-2 and TRBJ2-5, with D possibly matching TRBD1 (6 bases). In DNA, the CDR3 is TGTGCCAGCAGCCAAAAAGGGGGATCGTTAGAGACCCAGTACTTC. Translating gives CASSQKGGSLETQYF.